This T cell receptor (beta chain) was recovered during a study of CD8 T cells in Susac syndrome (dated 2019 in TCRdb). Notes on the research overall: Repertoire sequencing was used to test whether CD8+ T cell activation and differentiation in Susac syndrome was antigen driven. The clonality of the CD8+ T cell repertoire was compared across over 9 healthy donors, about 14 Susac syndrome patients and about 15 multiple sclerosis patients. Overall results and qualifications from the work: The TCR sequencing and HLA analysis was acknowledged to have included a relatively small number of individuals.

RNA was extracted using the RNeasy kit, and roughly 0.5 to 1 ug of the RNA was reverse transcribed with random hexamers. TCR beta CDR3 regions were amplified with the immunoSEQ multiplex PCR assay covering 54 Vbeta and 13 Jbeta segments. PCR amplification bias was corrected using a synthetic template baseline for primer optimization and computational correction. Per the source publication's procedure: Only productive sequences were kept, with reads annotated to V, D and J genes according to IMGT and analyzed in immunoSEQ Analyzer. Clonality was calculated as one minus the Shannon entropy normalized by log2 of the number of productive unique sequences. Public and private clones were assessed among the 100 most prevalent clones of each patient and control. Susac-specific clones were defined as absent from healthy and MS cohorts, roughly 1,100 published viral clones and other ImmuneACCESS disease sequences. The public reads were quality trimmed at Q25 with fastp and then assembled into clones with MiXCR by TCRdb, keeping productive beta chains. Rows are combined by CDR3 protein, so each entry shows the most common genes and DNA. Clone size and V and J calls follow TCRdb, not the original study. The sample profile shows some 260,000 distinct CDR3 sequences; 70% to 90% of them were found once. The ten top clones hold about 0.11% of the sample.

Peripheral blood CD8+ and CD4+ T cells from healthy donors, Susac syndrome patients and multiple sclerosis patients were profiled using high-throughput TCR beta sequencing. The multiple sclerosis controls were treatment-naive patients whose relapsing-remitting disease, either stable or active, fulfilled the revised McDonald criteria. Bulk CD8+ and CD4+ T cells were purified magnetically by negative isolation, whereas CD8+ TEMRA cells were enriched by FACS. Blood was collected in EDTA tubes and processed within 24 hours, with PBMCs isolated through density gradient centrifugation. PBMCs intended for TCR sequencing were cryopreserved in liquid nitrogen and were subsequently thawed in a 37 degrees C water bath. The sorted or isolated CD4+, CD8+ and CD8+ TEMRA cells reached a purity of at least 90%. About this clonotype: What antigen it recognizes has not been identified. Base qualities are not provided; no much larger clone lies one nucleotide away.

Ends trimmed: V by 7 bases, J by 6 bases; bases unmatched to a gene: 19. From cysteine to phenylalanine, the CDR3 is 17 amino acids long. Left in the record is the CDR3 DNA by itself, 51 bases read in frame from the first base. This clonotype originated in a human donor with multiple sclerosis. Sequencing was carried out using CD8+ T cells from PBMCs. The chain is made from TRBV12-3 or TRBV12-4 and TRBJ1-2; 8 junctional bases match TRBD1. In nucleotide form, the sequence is TGTGCCAGCACCACCCTCCTGCCCGTGACAGGGGATCATGGCTACACCTTC. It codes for CASTTLLPVTGDHGYTF.